This TCR beta chain was captured by sequencing in a study of blood T cell repertoires in COVID-19. For the study at large: The study drew acute and convalescent COVID-19 samples from the United States, Italy and Spain. T cells, B-cell-depleted T cells, or PBMCs provided the cDNA or gDNA that served as material.

Original methodology: How many nucleated cells were present was estimated from reference gene primer amplification. Assay: immunoSEQ multiplex PCR; the TCRdb copy retains only in-frame clones and omits some. V and J calls and clone size follow that table, whereas D and trimming were derived from the DNA. The sample has 80,000 or so clones, 91% seen once; the top ten hold 1.5% to 2%. Trimming left V 2 bases short and J 4 bases short, with 8 bases between. Germline CDR1 reads MGHRA; CDR2 reads YSYEKL. The CDR3 has 13 residues. Sequencing was done on a sample of peripheral blood. This TCR came from a woman between 45 and 65 years old in a cohort sampled during active COVID-19. The chain joins TRBV4-1 to TRBJ1-2, with a weak D call TRBD1 (5 bases). The CDR3 DNA follows: TGCGCCAGCAGCCAATCCCAGGGCTATGGCTACACCTTC. Protein product: CASSQSQGYGYTF.